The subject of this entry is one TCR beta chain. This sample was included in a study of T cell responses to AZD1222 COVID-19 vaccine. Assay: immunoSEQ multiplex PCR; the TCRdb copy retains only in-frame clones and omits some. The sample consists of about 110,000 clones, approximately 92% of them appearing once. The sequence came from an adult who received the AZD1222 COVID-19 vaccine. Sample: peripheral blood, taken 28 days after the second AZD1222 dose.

The CDR3 loop reads CASSLASGWGTEAFF. CDR3 DNA sequence: TGTGCCAGCAGCTTGGCCTCGGGATGGGGAACTGAAGCTTTCTTT. The J gene is TRBJ1-1, the V gene TRBV5-4; D uncertain. V lost 0 bases and J 5 bases, leaving 14 bases between the germline ends. CDR3 length: 15 residues. Germline lookup yields CDR1 SGHNT and CDR2 YYREEE (reference sequence).